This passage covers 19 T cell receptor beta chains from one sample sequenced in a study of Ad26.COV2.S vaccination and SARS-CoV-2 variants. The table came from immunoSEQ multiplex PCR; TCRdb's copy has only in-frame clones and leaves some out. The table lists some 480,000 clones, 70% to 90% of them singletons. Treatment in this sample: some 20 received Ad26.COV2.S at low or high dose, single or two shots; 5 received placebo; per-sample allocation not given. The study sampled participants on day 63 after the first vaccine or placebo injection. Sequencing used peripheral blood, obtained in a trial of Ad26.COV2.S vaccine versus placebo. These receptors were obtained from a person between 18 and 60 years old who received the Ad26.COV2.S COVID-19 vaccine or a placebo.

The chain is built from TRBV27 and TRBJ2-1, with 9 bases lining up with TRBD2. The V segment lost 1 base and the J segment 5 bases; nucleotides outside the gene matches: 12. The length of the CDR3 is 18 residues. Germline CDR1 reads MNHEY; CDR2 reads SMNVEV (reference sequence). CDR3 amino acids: CASSLFSGRPQTDNEQFF. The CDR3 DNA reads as TGTGCCAGCAGTTTATTCAGCGGGAGGCCCCAGACCGACAATGAGCAGTTCTTC.

The CDR3 nucleotides read TGCGCCAGCAGCCTGGACATCGGGGAGCTGTTTTTT. This sequence encodes CASSLDIGELFF. The V call is TRBV4-3, the J call TRBJ2-2, with D possibly TRBD1 on 5 matching bases. V was cut by 4 bases and J by 7 bases, with 7 bases left in between. This CDR3 is built from 12 residues. Per germline, CDR1 LGHNA and CDR2 YSLEER.

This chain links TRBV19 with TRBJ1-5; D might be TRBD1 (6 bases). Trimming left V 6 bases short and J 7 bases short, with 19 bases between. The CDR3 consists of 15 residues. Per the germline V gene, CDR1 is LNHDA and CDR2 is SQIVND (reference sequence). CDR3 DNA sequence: TGTGCCAGTAGCGACTCGGTTATAGGGGGACAGCCCCAGCATTTT. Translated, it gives CASSDSVIGGQPQHF.

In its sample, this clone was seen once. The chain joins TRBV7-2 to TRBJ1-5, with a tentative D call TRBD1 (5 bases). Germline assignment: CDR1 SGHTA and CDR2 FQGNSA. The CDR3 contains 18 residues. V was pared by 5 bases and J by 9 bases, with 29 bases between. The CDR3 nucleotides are TGTGCCAGCAGCCCTAGGAGCACACTTGCAGGGTCCGGTCGGCCCCAGCATTTT. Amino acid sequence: CASSPRSTLAGSGRPQHF.

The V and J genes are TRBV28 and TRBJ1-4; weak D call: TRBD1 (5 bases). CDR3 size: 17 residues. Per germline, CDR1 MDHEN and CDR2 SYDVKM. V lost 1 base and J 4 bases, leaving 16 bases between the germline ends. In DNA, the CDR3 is TGTGCCAGCAGTTTATTCGGGCTGGGGGGAGATAATGAAAAACTGTTTTTT. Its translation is CASSLFGLGGDNEKLFF. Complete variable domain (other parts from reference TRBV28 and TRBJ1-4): DVKVTQSSRYLVKRTGEKVFLECVQDMDHENMFWYRQDPGLGLRLIYFSYDVKMKEKGDIPEGYSVSREKKERFSLILESASTNQTSMYLCASSLFGLGGDNEKLFFGSGTQLSVL.

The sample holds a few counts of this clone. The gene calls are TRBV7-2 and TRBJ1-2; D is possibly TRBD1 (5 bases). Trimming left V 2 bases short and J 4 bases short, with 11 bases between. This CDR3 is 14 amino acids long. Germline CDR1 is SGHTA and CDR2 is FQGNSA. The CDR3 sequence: CASSLLGGTYGYTF. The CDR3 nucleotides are TGTGCCAGCAGCTTATTGGGGGGTACCTATGGCTACACCTTC.

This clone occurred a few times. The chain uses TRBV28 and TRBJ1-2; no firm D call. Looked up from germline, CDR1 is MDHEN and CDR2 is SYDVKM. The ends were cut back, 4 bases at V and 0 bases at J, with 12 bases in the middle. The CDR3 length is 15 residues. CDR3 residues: CASSSSGSPNYGYTF. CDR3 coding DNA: TGTGCCAGCAGTTCCTCGGGGTCCCCTAACTATGGCTACACCTTC.

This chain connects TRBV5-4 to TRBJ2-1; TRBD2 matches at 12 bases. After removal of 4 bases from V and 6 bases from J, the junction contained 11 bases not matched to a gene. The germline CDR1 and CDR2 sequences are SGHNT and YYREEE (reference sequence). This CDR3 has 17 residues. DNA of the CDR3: TGTGCCAGCAGCCGGGGGGGGCTAGCGGGAGGGAGCAATGAGCAGTTCTTC. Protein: CASSRGGLAGGSNEQFF. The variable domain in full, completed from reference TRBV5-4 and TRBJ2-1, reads ETGVTQSPTHLIKTRGQQVTLRCSSQSGHNTVSWYQQALGQGPQFIFQYYREEENGRGNFPPRFSGLQFPNYSSELNVNALELDDSALYLCASSRGGLAGGSNEQFFGPGTRLTVL.

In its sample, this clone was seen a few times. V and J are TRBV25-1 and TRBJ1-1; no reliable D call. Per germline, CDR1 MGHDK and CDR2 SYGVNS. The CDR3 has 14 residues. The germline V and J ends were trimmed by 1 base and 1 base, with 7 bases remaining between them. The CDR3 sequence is CASSELGGNTEAFF. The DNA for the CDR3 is TGTGCCAGCAGTGAATTGGGCGGGAACACTGAAGCTTTCTTT.

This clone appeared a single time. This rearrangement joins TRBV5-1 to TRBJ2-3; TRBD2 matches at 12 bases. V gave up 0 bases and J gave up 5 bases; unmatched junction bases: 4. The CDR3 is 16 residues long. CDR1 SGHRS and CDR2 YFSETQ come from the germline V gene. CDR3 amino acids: CASSLVLAGGGDTQYF. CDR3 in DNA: TGCGCCAGCAGCTTGGTACTAGCGGGAGGAGGAGATACGCAGTATTTT.

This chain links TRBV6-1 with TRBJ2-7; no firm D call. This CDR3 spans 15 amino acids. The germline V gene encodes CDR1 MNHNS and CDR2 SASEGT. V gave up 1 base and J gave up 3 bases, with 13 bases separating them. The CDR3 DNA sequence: TGTGCCAGCAGTGAAGGTCCAGCCTCCTTCTACGAGCAGTACTTC. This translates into CASSEGPASFYEQYF.

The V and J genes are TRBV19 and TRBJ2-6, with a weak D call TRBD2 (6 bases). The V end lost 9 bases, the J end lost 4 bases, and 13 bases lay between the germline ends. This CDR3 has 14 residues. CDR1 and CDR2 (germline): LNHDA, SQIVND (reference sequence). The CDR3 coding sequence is TGTGCCAGCAGTGGGACTCTCGGGGCCAACGTCCTGACTTTC. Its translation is CASSGTLGANVLTF.

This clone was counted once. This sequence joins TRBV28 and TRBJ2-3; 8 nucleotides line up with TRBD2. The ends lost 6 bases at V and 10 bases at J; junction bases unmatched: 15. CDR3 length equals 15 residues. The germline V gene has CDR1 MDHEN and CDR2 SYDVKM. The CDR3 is CASSQPGLGGHAQYF. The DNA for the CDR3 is TGTGCCAGCAGCCAACCGGGACTAGGCGGTCATGCGCAGTATTTT.

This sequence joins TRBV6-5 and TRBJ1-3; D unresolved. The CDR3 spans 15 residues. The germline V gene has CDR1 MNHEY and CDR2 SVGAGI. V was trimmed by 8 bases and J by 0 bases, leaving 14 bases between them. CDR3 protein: CASRRYGGSGNTIYF. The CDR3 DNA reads TGTGCCAGCCGCCGCTACGGAGGCTCTGGAAACACCATATATTTT.

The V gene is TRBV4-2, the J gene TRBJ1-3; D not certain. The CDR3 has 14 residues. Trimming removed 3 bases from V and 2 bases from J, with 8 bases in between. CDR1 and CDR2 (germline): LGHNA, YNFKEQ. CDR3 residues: CASSQLSTGNTIYF. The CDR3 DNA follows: TGTGCCAGCAGCCAGTTGTCAACTGGAAACACCATATATTTT.

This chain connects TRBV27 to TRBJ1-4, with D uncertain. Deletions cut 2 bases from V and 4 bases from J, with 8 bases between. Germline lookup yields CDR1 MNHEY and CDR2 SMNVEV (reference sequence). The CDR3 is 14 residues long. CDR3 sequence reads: CASSLGQFNEKLFF. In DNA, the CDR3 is TGTGCCAGCAGTTTAGGTCAATTTAATGAAAAACTGTTTTTT.

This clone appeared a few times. The CDR3 nucleotides are TGTGCCAGCTCACCAGTCGCCGCGGGGAACACTGAAGCTTTCTTT. This translates into CASSPVAAGNTEAFF. The chain carries TRBV18 and TRBJ1-1; D not resolved. V was clipped by 2 bases and J by 1 base, with 11 bases between them. The CDR3 sequence is 15 residues long. CDR1 and CDR2 (germline): KGHSH, LQKENI.

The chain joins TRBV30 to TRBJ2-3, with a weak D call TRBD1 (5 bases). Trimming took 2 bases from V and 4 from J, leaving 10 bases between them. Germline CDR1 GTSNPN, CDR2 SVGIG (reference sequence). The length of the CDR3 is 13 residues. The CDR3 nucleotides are TGTGCCTGGAGTTATGGGGCTGCAGATACGCAGTATTTT. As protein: CAWSYGAADTQYF.

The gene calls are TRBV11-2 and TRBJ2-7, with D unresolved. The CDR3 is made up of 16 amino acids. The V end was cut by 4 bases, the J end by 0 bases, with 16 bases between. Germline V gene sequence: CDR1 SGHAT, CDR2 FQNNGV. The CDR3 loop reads CASSSPRGVNSYEQYF. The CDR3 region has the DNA TGTGCCAGCAGCTCCCCTCGCGGAGTTAACTCCTACGAGCAGTACTTC.